This T cell receptor (beta chain) was documented in a study of spatial heterogeneity in lung cancer. Study context: Patients with untreated early-stage non-small cell lung cancer, numbering 72, were the donors.

Germline V lookup: CDR1 SGDLS, CDR2 YYNGEE. The CDR3 spans 16 residues. Trimming at V came to 3 bases and at J to 0 bases, leaving 9 bases not matched to a gene. TCR cDNA molecules each had a unique molecular identifier. MiXCR, run by TCRdb on the 5' RACE reads, gives a single entry per CDR3 protein. Here the sample spans more than 75,000 distinct CDR3 sequences, roughly 21% being singletons. This sample's time point: blood at routine non-recurrence follow-up after resection. The study sequenced unsorted whole RNA from tumor, nontumor lung or frozen PBMC. V usage is TRBV9 and J usage is TRBJ2-7; 7 bases map to TRBD1. Sequencing was performed on PBMCs, taken at follow-up. The source is a male donor with early-stage non-small cell lung cancer. The CDR3 spells CASSANPGQSSYEQYF. The CDR3 DNA sequence: TGTGCCAGCAGCGCCAACCCGGGACAGAGCTCCTACGAGCAGTACTTC.